This T cell receptor (beta chain) was profiled in a study of blood T cell repertoires in COVID-19. Study details: Collection of acute and convalescent COVID-19 samples took place in the United States, Italy and Spain. T cells, B-cell-depleted T cells, or PBMCs provided the cDNA or gDNA that served as material.

This CDR3 contains 16 residues. Assay: immunoSEQ multiplex PCR; the TCRdb copy retains only in-frame clones and omits some. The table lists fewer than 150,000 clones, about 88% of them singletons, with around 3.3% in the top ten. The source of this sequence is a middle-aged man with acute or convalescent COVID-19. Specimen: peripheral blood. J is TRBJ1-2 and V is TRBV21-1. TRBV21-1 counts as a pseudogene. For the CDR3, the DNA is TGTGCCAGCAACTCGGCAGCGATCCGGGGGGGGTATGGCTACACCTTC. This gives the protein CASNSAAIRGGYGYTF.